One sample yielded the 17 T cell receptor beta chains listed below, sequenced in a study of T cell changes during pregnancy in multiple sclerosis. Profiled with immunoSEQ multiplex PCR; TCRdb holds only in-frame clones, not every one. The data hold fewer than 60,000 clones, with approximately 90% observed a single time. Here the sequenced sample was CD4+ T cells from peripheral blood mononuclear cells, taken after pregnancy. The origin of the receptors is a female donor with multiple sclerosis, enrolled in a pregnancy study.

The J gene is TRBJ2-3, the V gene TRBV6-5; D possibly corresponds to TRBD1 (5 bases). Germline CDR1 MNHEY, CDR2 SVGAGI. Trimming removed 0 bases at V and 2 bases at J, with 12 bases between. The CDR3 length is 16 residues. CDR3 coding DNA: TGTGCCAGCAGTTACTCGTCGACAGCTCCCACAGATACGCAGTATTTT. It translates to CASSYSSTAPTDTQYF.

The V and J genes are TRBV4-2 and TRBJ1-2; the match to TRBD1 covers 8 bases. Trimming at V came to 0 bases and at J to 7 bases, leaving 10 bases not matched to a gene. The CDR3 is 16 amino acids. Germline CDR1 and CDR2: LGHNA and YNFKEQ. The CDR3 reads CASSQDVGQGAGGYTF. The CDR3 DNA is TGTGCCAGCAGCCAAGATGTTGGCCAGGGGGCGGGTGGCTACACCTTC.

The chain has TRBV5-6 and TRBJ2-1, with TRBD2 identical over 11 bases. V dropped 3 bases and J dropped 4; count of bases not matched to a gene: 3. Germline V CDR1 and CDR2: SGHDT, YYEEEE. This CDR3 spans 15 amino acids. Here the CDR3 DNA reads TGTGCCAGCAGCTGGGGGACTAGCGGTTACAATGAGCAGTTCTTC. It codes for CASSWGTSGYNEQFF.

The genes are TRBV19 and TRBJ1-6; TRBD1 aligns across 9 bases. This CDR3 comprises 13 residues. Germline V gives CDR1 LNHDA, CDR2 SQIVND (reference sequence). The V segment lost 8 bases and the J segment 4 bases; nucleotides outside the gene matches: 0. CDR3 region: CASGTGYNSPLHF. CDR3 in DNA: TGTGCCAGTGGGACAGGGTATAATTCACCCCTCCACTTT.

V usage is TRBV7-3 and J usage is TRBJ2-1; D is unclear. This CDR3 is built from 16 residues. Trimming removed 3 bases from V and 1 base from J, with 13 bases in between. CDR1 is SGHTA, CDR2 FQGTGA, per germline. CDR3 bases: TGTGCCAGCAGCTTCCTCTTTATGAGGTCCTACAATGAGCAGTTCTTC. Translating gives CASSFLFMRSYNEQFF.

The chain is built from TRBV27 and TRBJ1-2, with D uncertain. Trimming removed 2 bases from V and 7 bases from J, with 8 bases in between. The CDR3 length is 12 residues. Germline values: CDR1 MNHEY, CDR2 SMNVEV (reference sequence). DNA for the CDR3: TGTGCCAGCAGTTTAAGAGGGAGTGGCTACACCTTC. Its translation: CASSLRGSGYTF.

In this sample, this clone turned up once. The chain has TRBV5-4 and TRBJ1-6; TRBD1 aligns across 9 bases. The length of the CDR3 is 16 residues. The germline gives CDR1 SGHNT, CDR2 YYREEE (reference sequence). V was pared by 4 bases and J by 3 bases, with 5 bases of the junction left unmatched. CDR3 sequence: CASSQGTGNYNSPLHF. In DNA form, the CDR3 reads TGTGCCAGCAGCCAAGGGACAGGGAACTATAATTCACCCCTCCACTTT.

The chain combines TRBV7-2 with TRBJ1-2; D is unresolved. The CDR3 totals 16 residues. The germline gives CDR1 SGHTA, CDR2 FQGNSA. Trimming removed 5 bases from V and 6 bases from J, with 22 bases in between. The CDR3 loop reads CASSPIFKAGGDGYTF. CDR3 DNA sequence: TGTGCCAGCAGCCCCATTTTTAAGGCCGGCGGGGATGGCTACACCTTC.

The J gene is TRBJ1-1, the V gene TRBV7-6, with 9 bases aligning to TRBD1. Germline loops: CDR1 SGHVS, CDR2 FNYEAQ. This CDR3 has 13 residues. The trim removed 6 bases at V and 2 bases at J, leaving 1 base unmatched. CDR3 residues: CASRGQGNTEAFF. The CDR3 coding sequence is TGTGCCAGCAGGGGACAGGGTAACACTGAAGCTTTCTTT.

This clone was recorded only once. The V and J genes are TRBV6-6 and TRBJ1-5, with TRBD1 as a possible D gene (5 bases). The CDR3 is made up of 14 amino acids. The germline CDR1 and CDR2 sequences are MNHNY and SVGAGI (reference sequence). The V end was cut by 2 bases, the J end by 9 bases, with 14 bases between. In nucleotides, the CDR3 is TGTGCCAGCAGTTACCTGACAGCAGATCGGCCCCAGCATTTT. Protein: CASSYLTADRPQHF.

Concerning this clone: Mismatch with germline at one junction end may stem from a read error. V gene TRBV7-2 combines with J gene TRBJ2-7; the D is unclear. CDR3 size: 12 residues. Germline V gene data show CDR1 as SGHTA and CDR2 as FQGNSA. The CDR3 nucleotides read TGTGCCAGCAGCGTACGGTCCTCCGAGCAGTACTTC. The encoded protein is CASSVRSSEQYF.

This clone is a singleton in its sample. The J gene is TRBJ2-1, the V gene TRBV4-1; a weak D match, TRBD2 (7 bases). CDR1 is MGHRA, CDR2 YSYEKL, per germline. The CDR3 runs to 16 residues. Deletions cut 4 bases from V and 3 bases from J, with 16 bases between. The CDR3 bases are TGCGCCAGCAGCCGGGGGCCCGGGACTAACTACAATGAGCAGTTCTTC. This gives the protein CASSRGPGTNYNEQFF.

The chain joins TRBV7-6 to TRBJ1-1; D is undetermined. Germline CDR1 and CDR2: SGHVS and FNYEAQ. The CDR3 is 14 amino acids. The V end was cut by 3 bases, the J end by 5 bases, with 13 bases between. The CDR3 DNA follows: TGTGCCAGCAGCTTCTCCGAAACGGGAACTGAAGCTTTCTTT. Amino acid sequence: CASSFSETGTEAFF. Variable domain in full (rest from reference TRBV7-6 and TRBJ1-1): GAGVSQSPRYKVTKRGQDVALRCDPISGHVSLYWYRQALGQGPEFLTYFNYEAQQDKSGLPNDRFSAERPEGSISTLTIQRTEQRDSAMYRCASSFSETGTEAFFGQGTRLTVV.

This chain uses TRBV9 with TRBJ2-3; 8 bases match TRBD2. Unmatched junction bases numbered 14, after V lost 4 bases and J lost 1 base. The CDR3 runs 18 residues. Germline assignment: CDR1 SGDLS and CDR2 YYNGEE. The CDR3 DNA follows: TGTGCCAGCAGCCCGGGGACTAGAAGTAGGTTCGGCACAGATACGCAGTATTTT. This encodes CASSPGTRSRFGTDTQYF. Complete variable domain (other parts from reference TRBV9 and TRBJ2-3): DSGVTQTPKHLITATGQRVTLRCSPRSGDLSVYWYQQSLDQGLQFLIQYYNGEERAKGNILERFSAQQFPDLHSELNLSSLELGDSALYFCASSPGTRSRFGTDTQYFGPGTRLTVL.

This chain links TRBV5-1 with TRBJ1-2, with a possible D match to TRBD1 (5 bases). CDR1 is SGHRS, CDR2 YFSETQ, per germline. Trimming cost V 1 base and J 3 bases, with 10 bases left between them. The CDR3 consists of 14 residues. CDR3 residues: CASSLMRGDYGYTF. The CDR3 DNA reads TGCGCCAGCAGCTTGATGCGGGGGGACTATGGCTACACCTTC.

CDR3 in amino acids: CASSQPGQGFYGYTF. Written as DNA, the CDR3 is TGCGCCAGCAGCCAACCGGGACAGGGATTTTATGGCTACACCTTC. The rearrangement links TRBV4-3 to TRBJ1-2; 9 bases map to TRBD1. The CDR3 spans 15 residues. Germline V gene data show CDR1 as LGHNA and CDR2 as YSLEER. The J segment lost 5 bases and the V segment lost 2 bases, leaving 6 bases of the junction unmatched.

The chain uses TRBV7-6 and TRBJ2-3; 11 nucleotides line up with TRBD1. Looked up from germline, CDR1 is SGHVS and CDR2 is FNYEAQ. The length of the CDR3 is 16 residues. The V and J ends lost 5 bases and 2 bases, in that order; junction bases with no gene match: 6. The CDR3 region has the DNA TGTGCCAGCAGCGCCAGGACAGGGGGCGTCACAGATACGCAGTATTTT. Residues: CASSARTGGVTDTQYF. Using reference TRBV7-6 and TRBJ2-3 for the parts outside the CDR3, the full variable domain is GAGVSQSPRYKVTKRGQDVALRCDPISGHVSLYWYRQALGQGPEFLTYFNYEAQQDKSGLPNDRFSAERPEGSISTLTIQRTEQRDSAMYRCASSARTGGVTDTQYFGPGTRLTVL.